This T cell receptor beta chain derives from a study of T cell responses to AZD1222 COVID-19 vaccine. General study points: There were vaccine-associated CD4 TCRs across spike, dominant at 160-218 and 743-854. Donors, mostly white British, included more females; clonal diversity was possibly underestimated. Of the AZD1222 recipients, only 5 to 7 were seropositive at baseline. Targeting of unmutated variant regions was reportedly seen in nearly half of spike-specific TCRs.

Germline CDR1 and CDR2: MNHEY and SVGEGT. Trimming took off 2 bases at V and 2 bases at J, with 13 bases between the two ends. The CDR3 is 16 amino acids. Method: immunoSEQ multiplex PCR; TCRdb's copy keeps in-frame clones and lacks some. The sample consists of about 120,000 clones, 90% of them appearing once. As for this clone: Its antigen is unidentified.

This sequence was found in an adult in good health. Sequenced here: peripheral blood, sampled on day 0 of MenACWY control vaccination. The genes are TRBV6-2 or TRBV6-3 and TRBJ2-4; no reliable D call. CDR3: CASSYARNSTKNIQYF. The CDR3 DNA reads TGTGCCAGCAGTTACGCTCGGAATTCGACCAAAAACATTCAGTACTTC.